Following are 23 T cell receptor beta chains from one sample sequenced in a study of blood T cell repertoires in COVID-19. Libraries were prepared by immunoSEQ multiplex PCR; TCRdb keeps only in-frame clonotypes and omits some of them. The table has some 180,000 clones, roughly 82% seen once. Sequenced input: peripheral blood. The receptors derive from a woman in her fifties or sixties with COVID-19, enrolled during active disease.

This clone was detected once. V and J are TRBV25-1 and TRBJ1-2; a weak D match, TRBD1 (6 bases). The V gene lost 6 bases and the J gene lost 2 bases, with 22 bases spanning the gap. The CDR3 totals 17 residues. The germline V gene has CDR1 MGHDK and CDR2 SYGVNS. As DNA, the CDR3 is TGTGCCAGCAGCCCCTGGGGGGGCCGCCCCACAAACTATGGCTACACCTTC. Amino acid sequence: CASSPWGGRPTNYGYTF.

The rearrangement joins TRBV28 to TRBJ1-5; 10 bases are shared with TRBD1. CDR3 size: 15 residues. Germline assignment: CDR1 MDHEN and CDR2 SYDVKM. V lost 8 bases to trimming and J lost 2 bases; unmatched junction nucleotides: 6. The CDR3 nucleotides are TGTGCCAGCTCGACAGGGGGCGACGGCAATCAGCCCCAGCATTTT. Amino acid sequence: CASSTGGDGNQPQHF.

V usage is TRBV18 and J usage is TRBJ2-3; D may be TRBD1 (6 bases). Germline V lookup: CDR1 KGHSH, CDR2 LQKENI. The CDR3 has 13 amino acids. The V end lost 5 bases, the J end lost 2 bases, and 8 bases lay between the germline ends. CDR3 coding DNA: TGTGCCAGCTCAGGGACAACCACAGATACGCAGTATTTT. Protein: CASSGTTTDTQYF.

V gene TRBV5-3 combines with J gene TRBJ2-7; D gene unclear. TRBV5-3 is filed as an ORF, its function uncertain. Trimming pared 8 bases from V and 6 bases from J, leaving 9 bases between. The CDR3 consists of 10 residues. The CDR3 sequence is CASPYCEQYV. The CDR3 nucleotides are TGTGCCAGTCCCTATTGCGAGCAGTACGTC.

The sample holds one count of this clone. The gene calls are TRBV6-1 and TRBJ2-2; D is uncertain. Deletions cut 3 bases from V and 1 base from J, with 3 bases between. The CDR3 covers 13 residues. CDR1 MNHNS and CDR2 SASEGT come from the germline V gene. The CDR3 DNA follows: TGTGCCAGCAGTGATCTGAACACCGGGGAGCTGTTTTTT. Its protein is CASSDLNTGELFF.

The CDR3: CASSQSQISAASPLHF. In DNA form, the CDR3 reads TGTGCCAGCAGCCAATCCCAGATCAGCGCAGCTTCACCCCTCCACTTT. The J gene is TRBJ1-6, the V gene TRBV5-5; D unresolved. Trimming pared 4 bases from V and 9 bases from J, leaving 20 bases between. Looked up from germline, CDR1 is SGHKS and CDR2 is YYEKEE (reference sequence). The CDR3 covers 16 residues.

This chain joins TRBV24-1 and TRBJ1-5, with 8 bases aligning to TRBD1. CDR3 size: 18 residues. Germline lookup yields CDR1 KGHDR and CDR2 SFDVKD. The V gene end was trimmed by 0 bases and the J gene end by 2 bases; junction bases not matched to a gene: 8. The CDR3 nucleotides are TGTGCCACCAGTGATTTGTTTCGGCAGGGGGCTGGCAATCAGCCCCAGCATTTT. Translation gives CATSDLFRQGAGNQPQHF.

The gene calls are TRBV9 and TRBJ2-3; 8 bases fit TRBD2. The CDR3 is made up of 16 amino acids. Trimming cost V 0 bases and J 3 bases; bases outside gene matches: 6. The V gene's germline CDR1 is SGDLS and CDR2 YYNGEE. Here the CDR3 DNA reads TGTGCCAGCAGCGTAGGTCGGGGGGGCTTGACAGATACGCAGTATTTT. This sequence encodes CASSVGRGGLTDTQYF.

V is TRBV27 and J is TRBJ1-1; 12 bases map to TRBD1. The CDR3 extends over 16 amino acids. V lost 4 bases and J lost 5; bases outside the gene matches: 8. Germline V gene lookup returns CDR1 MNHEY and CDR2 SMNVEV (reference sequence). The CDR3 DNA follows: TGTGCCAGCAGTTCCTGGGACAGGGGGCGGAGGACTGAAGCTTTCTTT. This gives the protein CASSSWDRGRRTEAFF.

The rearrangement joins TRBV5-4 to TRBJ1-2; 7 bases are a match to TRBD1. The germline gives CDR1 SGHNT, CDR2 YYREEE (reference sequence). CDR3 length: 14 amino acids. J gave up 5 bases and V 4 bases, and 8 bases lay outside the gene matches. The CDR3 DNA follows: TGTGCCAGCAGCGCCGGACAGGTGATATATGGCTACACCTTC. Protein: CASSAGQVIYGYTF.

This chain uses TRBV5-1 with TRBJ2-1; D gene unclear. The CDR3 covers 16 residues. Germline CDR1 reads SGHRS; CDR2 reads YFSETQ. Trimming stripped 4 bases from V and 0 bases from J, with 14 bases between. The CDR3 DNA follows: TGCGCCAGCAGCCCCGCGGCGTCGTACTCCTACAATGAGCAGTTCTTC. Protein product: CASSPAASYSYNEQFF. The whole variable domain, remainder taken from reference TRBV5-1 and TRBJ2-1, is KAGVTQTPRYLIKTRGQQVTLSCSPISGHRSVSWYQQTPGQGLQFLFEYFSETQRNKGNFPGRFSGRQFSNSRSEMNVSTLELGDSALYLCASSPAASYSYNEQFFGPGTRLTVL.

This clone was counted between two and nine times. V is TRBV25-1 and J is TRBJ1-6; D is unresolved. From germline, CDR1 is MGHDK and CDR2 SYGVNS. V lost 4 bases to trimming and J lost 8 bases, with 12 bases between them. CDR3 length: 14 residues. As DNA, the CDR3 is TGTGCCAGCAGTGCTCCCGACTCCCATTCACCCCTCCACTTT. Protein product: CASSAPDSHSPLHF.

The rearrangement links TRBV28 to TRBJ1-5, with 7 bases identical to TRBD1. The germline V gene encodes CDR1 MDHEN and CDR2 SYDVKM. Trimming took 10 bases from V and 1 from J; bases not matched to a gene: 4. CDR3 length equals 13 residues. In DNA, the CDR3 is TGTGCCACCAAGGGGGCGAGCAATCAGCCCCAGCATTTT. Translated, it gives CATKGASNQPQHF. Looking up the rest from reference TRBV28 and TRBJ1-5 gives the full variable domain: DVKVTQSSRYLVKRTGEKVFLECVQDMDHENMFWYRQDPGLGLRLIYFSYDVKMKEKGDIPEGYSVSREKKERFSLILESASTNQTSMYLCATKGASNQPQHFGDGTRLSIL.

The chain is built from TRBV5-5 and TRBJ1-3; 8 bases match TRBD1. Germline trimming cut 4 bases from V and 4 bases from J; bases unmatched to any gene: 13. Germline loops: CDR1 SGHKS, CDR2 YYEKEE (reference sequence). CDR3 length equals 17 residues. The CDR3 protein is CASSQDRAISGGNTIYF. The CDR3 DNA sequence: TGTGCCAGCAGCCAGGACAGGGCGATCTCAGGAGGAAACACCATATATTTT.

The chain couples TRBV5-5 to TRBJ1-1; no clear D gene. This CDR3 spans 13 amino acids. Germline lookup yields CDR1 SGHKS and CDR2 YYEKEE (reference sequence). V lost 2 bases, J lost 3 bases, and 8 bases lay in between. The CDR3 spells CASSFSVDTEAFF. In nucleotides, the CDR3 is TGTGCCAGCAGCTTCTCAGTGGACACTGAAGCTTTCTTT.

The chain is built from TRBV27 and TRBJ1-6; 9 nucleotides align to TRBD1. Germline V gives CDR1 MNHEY, CDR2 SMNVEV (reference sequence). The CDR3 is 15 amino acids. Unmatched junction bases numbered 6, after V lost 6 bases and J lost 6 bases. The CDR3 sequence is CASSLGQGSNSPLHF. CDR3 coding DNA: TGTGCCAGCAGCTTGGGACAGGGTTCTAATTCACCCCTCCACTTT.

The V call is TRBV6-5, the J call TRBJ2-7, with TRBD2 identical over 7 bases. CDR1 and CDR2 from the germline V gene are MNHEY and SVGAGI. The CDR3 covers 12 residues. V lost 8 bases and J lost 3; bases outside the gene matches: 4. CDR3 sequence reads: CASAGVLYEQYF. The CDR3 bases are TGTGCCAGCGCGGGAGTTCTCTACGAGCAGTACTTC.

The chain uses TRBV19 and TRBJ1-5, with D unclear. This CDR3 has 13 amino acids. Between the trimmed V and J ends, which lost 5 bases and 2 bases, there was a span of 7 bases. Germline CDR1 is LNHDA and CDR2 is SQIVND (reference sequence). The CDR3 region is CASSEGRNQPQHF. CDR3 nucleotides: TGTGCCAGTAGTGAGGGTCGCAATCAGCCCCAGCATTTT.

The rearrangement links TRBV7-8 to TRBJ2-4, with D perhaps TRBD2 (6 bases). The CDR3 loop spans 16 amino acids. Trimming removed 5 bases from V and 1 base from J, with 15 bases in between. Germline V gene data show CDR1 as SGHVS and CDR2 as FQNEAQ. CDR3 in DNA: TGTGCCAGCAGCCCCGGACTCCGGGAGGCCAAAAACATTCAGTACTTC. Translated: CASSPGLREAKNIQYF.

Comments on this clone: The junction differs from germline at one of its ends, possibly a read error. The chain has TRBV5-1 and TRBJ1-1; D unclear. Germline CDR1 SGHRS, CDR2 YFSETQ. CDR3 size: 14 residues. The CDR3: CASSPGEPNTGAFF. CDR3 DNA: TGCGCCAGCAGCCCGGGTGAACCTAACACTGGAGCTTTCTTT.

V and J are TRBV11-2 and TRBJ2-5; TRBD2 is a possible D gene (5 bases). Germline V gene lookup returns CDR1 SGHAT and CDR2 FQNNGV. CDR3 length: 15 residues. V shed 0 bases and J shed 2 bases, with 10 bases lying between them. Written as DNA, the CDR3 is TGTGCCAGCAGCTTAGAAGGCAGACTACAAGAGACCCAGTACTTC. Translation: CASSLEGRLQETQYF.

The chain combines TRBV28 with TRBJ2-2, with 7 nucleotides matching TRBD1. The ends lost 4 bases at V and 5 bases at J; junction bases unmatched: 10. Per the germline V gene, CDR1 is MDHEN and CDR2 is SYDVKM. The CDR3 runs 16 residues. The CDR3 DNA is TGTGCCAGCAGTTCACCGGGACAGCGGACTACCGGGGAGCTGTTTTTT. This gives the protein CASSSPGQRTTGELFF.

The chain uses TRBV7-9 and TRBJ2-6, with D unresolved. This CDR3 is built from 15 residues. Germline V gene sequence: CDR1 SEHNR, CDR2 FQNEAQ (reference sequence). Trimming left V 5 bases short and J 4 bases short, with 12 bases between. The CDR3 bases are TGTGCCAGCAGCCCAAAGCGTATAGGGGCCAACGTCCTGACTTTC. As protein: CASSPKRIGANVLTF.